The sequence of this TCR beta chain was determined in a study of glioma-infiltrating T cells. Whole-study context: Glioblastomas were WHO grade IV, sampled at first diagnosis; low-grade were grade II.

Using RNA template, CDR3s of TCR alpha and beta were amplified with iRepertoire arm-PCR. Tissue mRNA or PBMC total RNA, about 85-400 ng, went into one-step reverse transcription and amplification. TCRdb reanalysed the multiplex PCR reads using MiXCR and keeps one entry per CDR3 protein. Among roughly 350,000 distinct CDR3 sequences listed, about two fifths were seen once. This CDR3 spans 11 amino acids. V dropped 3 bases and J dropped 6 bases, with 4 bases sitting between them. Germline V gene sequence: CDR1 KGHSH, CDR2 LQKENI. The sequence came from a human donor with low-grade glioma or glioblastoma, undergoing nonglioma brain surgery, or in good health (not recorded which). Sequences were obtained from glioma tissue, nonneoplastic brain tissue, or PBMCs (not recorded which). The rearrangement uses TRBV18 and TRBJ2-3; D gene ambiguous. CDR3 in DNA: TGTGCCAGCTCACCGCTTGATACGCAGTATTTT. It is translated as CASSPLDTQYF.